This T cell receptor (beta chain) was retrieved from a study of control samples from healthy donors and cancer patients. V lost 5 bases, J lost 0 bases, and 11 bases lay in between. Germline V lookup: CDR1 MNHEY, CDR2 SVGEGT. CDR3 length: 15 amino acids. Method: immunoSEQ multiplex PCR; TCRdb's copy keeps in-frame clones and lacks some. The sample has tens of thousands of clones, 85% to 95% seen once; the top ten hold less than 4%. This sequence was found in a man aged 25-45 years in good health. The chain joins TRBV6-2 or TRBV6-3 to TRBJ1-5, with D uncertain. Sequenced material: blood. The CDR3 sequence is CASSRTVNSNQPQHF. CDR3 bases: TGTGCCAGCAGTCGGACGGTAAATAGCAATCAGCCCCAGCATTTT.